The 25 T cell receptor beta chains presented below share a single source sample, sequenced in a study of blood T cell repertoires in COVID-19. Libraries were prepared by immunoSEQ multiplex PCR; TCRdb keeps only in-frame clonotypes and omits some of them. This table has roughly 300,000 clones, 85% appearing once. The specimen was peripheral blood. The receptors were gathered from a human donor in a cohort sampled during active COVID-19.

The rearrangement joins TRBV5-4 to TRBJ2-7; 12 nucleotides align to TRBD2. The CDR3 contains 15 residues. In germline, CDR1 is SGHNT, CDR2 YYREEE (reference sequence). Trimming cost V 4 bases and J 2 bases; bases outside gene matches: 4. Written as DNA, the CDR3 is TGTGCCAGCAGCCCCGGACTAGCGGGGCCCTACGAGCAGTACTTC. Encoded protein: CASSPGLAGPYEQYF.

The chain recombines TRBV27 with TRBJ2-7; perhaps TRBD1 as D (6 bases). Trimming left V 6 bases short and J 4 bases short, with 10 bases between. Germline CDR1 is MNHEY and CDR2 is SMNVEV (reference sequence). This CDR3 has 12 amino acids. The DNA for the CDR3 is TGTGCCAGCAGCCCTCAGGGGTACGAGCAGTACTTC. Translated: CASSPQGYEQYF.

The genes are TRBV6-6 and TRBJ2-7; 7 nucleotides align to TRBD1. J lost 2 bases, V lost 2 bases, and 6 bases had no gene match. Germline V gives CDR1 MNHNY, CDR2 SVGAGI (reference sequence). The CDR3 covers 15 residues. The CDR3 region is CASSYMNRGTYEQYF. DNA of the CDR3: TGTGCCAGCAGTTACATGAACAGGGGAACCTACGAGCAGTACTTC.

The CDR3 here is CASREQGALAGEQYF. The CDR3 DNA sequence: TGTGCCAGCAGAGAACAGGGGGCGCTCGCGGGCGAGCAGTACTTC. This rearrangement joins TRBV7-2 to TRBJ2-7, with TRBD1 matching 9 bases. J lost 6 bases, V lost 6 bases, and 12 bases had no gene match. Germline V CDR1 and CDR2: SGHTA, FQGNSA. The CDR3 is 15 amino acids.

The CDR3 region is CATIDRAGGGGEQYF. CDR3 bases: TGTGCCACCATAGACCGGGCGGGGGGCGGTGGGGAGCAGTACTTC. The rearrangement links TRBV27 to TRBJ2-7; 8 nucleotides line up with TRBD2. V lost 10 bases and J lost 7; bases outside the gene matches: 18. The CDR3 loop spans 15 amino acids. Germline lookup yields CDR1 MNHEY and CDR2 SMNVEV (reference sequence).

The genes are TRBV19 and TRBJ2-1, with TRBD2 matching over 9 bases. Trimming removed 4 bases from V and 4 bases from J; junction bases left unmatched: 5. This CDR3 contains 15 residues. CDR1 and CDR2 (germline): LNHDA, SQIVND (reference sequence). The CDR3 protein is CASSRVAGAYNEQFF. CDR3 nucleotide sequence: TGTGCCAGTAGTAGGGTAGCGGGAGCTTACAATGAGCAGTTCTTC.

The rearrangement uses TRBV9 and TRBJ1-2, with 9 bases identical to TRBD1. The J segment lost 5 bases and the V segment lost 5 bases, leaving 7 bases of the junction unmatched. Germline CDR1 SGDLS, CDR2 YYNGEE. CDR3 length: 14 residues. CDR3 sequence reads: CASSTGTGPYGYTF. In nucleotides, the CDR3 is TGTGCCAGCAGTACTGGGACAGGGCCTTATGGCTACACCTTC.

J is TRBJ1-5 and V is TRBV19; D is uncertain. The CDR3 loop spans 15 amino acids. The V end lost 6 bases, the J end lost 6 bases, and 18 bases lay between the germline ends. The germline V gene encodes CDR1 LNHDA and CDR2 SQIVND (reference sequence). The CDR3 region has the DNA TGTGCCAGTAGGAGGGAGGGTCCGACGCGTCAGCCCCAGCATTTT. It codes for CASRREGPTRQPQHF. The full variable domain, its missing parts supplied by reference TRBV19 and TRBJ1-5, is DGGITQSPKYLFRKEGQNVTLSCEQNLNHDAMYWYRQDPGQGLRLIYYSQIVNDFQKGDIAEGYSVSREKKESFPLTVTSAQKNPTAFYLCASRREGPTRQPQHFGDGTRLSIL.

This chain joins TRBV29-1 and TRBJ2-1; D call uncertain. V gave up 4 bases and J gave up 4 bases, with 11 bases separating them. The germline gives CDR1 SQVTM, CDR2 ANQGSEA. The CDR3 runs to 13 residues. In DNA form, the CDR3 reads TGCAGCGTTGGTCCAGCGAAATACAATGAGCAGTTCTTC. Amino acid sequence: CSVGPAKYNEQFF.

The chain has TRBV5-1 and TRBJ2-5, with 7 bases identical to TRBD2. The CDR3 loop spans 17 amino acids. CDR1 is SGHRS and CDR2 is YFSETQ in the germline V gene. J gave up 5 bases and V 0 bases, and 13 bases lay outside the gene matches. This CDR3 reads CASSLELGEGIGETQYF. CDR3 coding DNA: TGCGCCAGCAGCTTGGAGTTGGGGGAGGGCATCGGGGAGACCCAGTACTTC.

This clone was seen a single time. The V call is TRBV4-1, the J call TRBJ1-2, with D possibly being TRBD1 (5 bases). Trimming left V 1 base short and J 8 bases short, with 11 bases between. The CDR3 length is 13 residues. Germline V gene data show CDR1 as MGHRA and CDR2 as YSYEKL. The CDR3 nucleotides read TGCGCCAGCAGCCAAGTTAGGGGATCCGGCTACACCTTC. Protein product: CASSQVRGSGYTF.

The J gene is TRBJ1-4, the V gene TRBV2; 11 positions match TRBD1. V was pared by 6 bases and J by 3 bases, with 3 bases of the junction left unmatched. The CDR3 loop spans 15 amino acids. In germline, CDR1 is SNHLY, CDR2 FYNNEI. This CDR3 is CASRDRGPANEKLFF. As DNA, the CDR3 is TGTGCCAGCAGGGACAGGGGGCCGGCTAATGAAAAACTGTTTTTT.

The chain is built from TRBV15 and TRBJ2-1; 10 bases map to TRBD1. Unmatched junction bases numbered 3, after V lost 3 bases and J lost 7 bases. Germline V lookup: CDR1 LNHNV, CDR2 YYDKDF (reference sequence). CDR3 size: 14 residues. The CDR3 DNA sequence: TGTGCCACCAGCAGGGACAGGGGGGAAAATGAGCAGTTCTTC. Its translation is CATSRDRGENEQFF.

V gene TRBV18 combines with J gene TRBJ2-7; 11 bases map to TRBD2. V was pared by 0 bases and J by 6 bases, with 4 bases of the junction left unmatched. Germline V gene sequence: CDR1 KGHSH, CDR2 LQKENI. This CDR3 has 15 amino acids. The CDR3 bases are TGTGCCAGCTCACCACCCTCGACTAGCGGGATCGAGCAGTACTTC. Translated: CASSPPSTSGIEQYF.

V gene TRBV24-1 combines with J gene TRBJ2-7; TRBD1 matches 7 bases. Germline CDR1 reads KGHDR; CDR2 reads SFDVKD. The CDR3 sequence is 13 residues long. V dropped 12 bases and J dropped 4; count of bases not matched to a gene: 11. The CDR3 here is CAGQQGRGYEQYF. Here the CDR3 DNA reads TGTGCCGGTCAACAGGGGAGAGGATACGAGCAGTACTTC.

The CDR3 is CASSKVPGQQPQHF. CDR3 DNA: TGTGCCAGTAGTAAAGTCCCGGGACAGCAGCCCCAGCATTTT. The V and J genes are TRBV19 and TRBJ1-5, with TRBD1 matching 7 bases. Germline V lookup: CDR1 LNHDA, CDR2 SQIVND (reference sequence). The CDR3 loop spans 14 amino acids. V was pared by 4 bases and J by 7 bases, with 7 bases of the junction left unmatched.

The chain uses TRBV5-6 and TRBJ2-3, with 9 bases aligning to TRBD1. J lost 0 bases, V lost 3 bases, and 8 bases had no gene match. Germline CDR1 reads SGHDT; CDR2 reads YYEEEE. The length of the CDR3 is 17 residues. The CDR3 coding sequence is TGTGCCAGCAGCTACATTAGGACAGGGGTTAGCACAGATACGCAGTATTTT. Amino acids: CASSYIRTGVSTDTQYF.

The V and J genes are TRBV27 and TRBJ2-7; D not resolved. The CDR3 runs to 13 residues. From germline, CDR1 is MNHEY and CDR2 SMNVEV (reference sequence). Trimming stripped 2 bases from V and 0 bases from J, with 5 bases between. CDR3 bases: TGTGCCAGCAGTTTAGTTTACTCCTACGAGCAGTACTTC. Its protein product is CASSLVYSYEQYF.

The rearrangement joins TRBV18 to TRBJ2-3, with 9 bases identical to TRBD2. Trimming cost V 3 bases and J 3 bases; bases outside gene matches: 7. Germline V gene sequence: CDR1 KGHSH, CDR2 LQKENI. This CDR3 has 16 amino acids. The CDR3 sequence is CASSPGLARGTDTQYF. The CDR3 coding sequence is TGTGCCAGCTCACCTGGACTAGCGAGGGGGACAGATACGCAGTATTTT.

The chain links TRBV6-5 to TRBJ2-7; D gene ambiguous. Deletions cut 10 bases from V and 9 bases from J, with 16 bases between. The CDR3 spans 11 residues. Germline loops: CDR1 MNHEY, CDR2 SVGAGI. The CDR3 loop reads CATFIPLRQYF. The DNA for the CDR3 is TGTGCCACCTTTATTCCATTGAGGCAGTACTTC.

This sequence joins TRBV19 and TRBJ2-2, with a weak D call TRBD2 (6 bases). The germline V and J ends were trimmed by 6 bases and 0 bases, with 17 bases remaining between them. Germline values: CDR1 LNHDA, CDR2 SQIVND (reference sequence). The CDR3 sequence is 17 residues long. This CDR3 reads CASRTPPGTPNTGELFF. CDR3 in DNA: TGTGCCAGTAGGACTCCCCCCGGGACTCCGAACACCGGGGAGCTGTTTTTT.

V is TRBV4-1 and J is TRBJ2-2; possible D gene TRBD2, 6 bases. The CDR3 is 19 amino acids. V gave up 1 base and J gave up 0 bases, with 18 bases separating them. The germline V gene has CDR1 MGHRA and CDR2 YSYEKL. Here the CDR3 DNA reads TGCGCCAGCAGCCAAGCATTGGGGAGCGGGCGGGCGAACACCGGGGAGCTGTTTTTT. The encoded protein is CASSQALGSGRANTGELFF.

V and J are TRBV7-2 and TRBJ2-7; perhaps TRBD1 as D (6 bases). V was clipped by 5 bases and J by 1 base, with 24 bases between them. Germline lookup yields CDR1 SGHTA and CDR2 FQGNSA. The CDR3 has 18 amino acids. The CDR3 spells CASSPGAGGGGSSYEQYF. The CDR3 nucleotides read TGTGCCAGCAGCCCAGGGGCAGGAGGTGGCGGGTCTTCCTACGAGCAGTACTTC.

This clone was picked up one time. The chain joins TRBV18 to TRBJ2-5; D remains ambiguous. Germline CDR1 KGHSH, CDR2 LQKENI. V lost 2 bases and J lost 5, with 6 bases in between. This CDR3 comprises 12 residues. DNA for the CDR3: TGTGCCAGCTCACCATACTCGGAGACCCAGTACTTC. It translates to CASSPYSETQYF.

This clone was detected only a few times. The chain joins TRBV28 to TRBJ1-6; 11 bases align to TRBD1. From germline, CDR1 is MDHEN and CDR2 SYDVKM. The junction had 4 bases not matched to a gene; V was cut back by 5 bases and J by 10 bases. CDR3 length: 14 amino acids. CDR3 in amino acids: CASSTGQGDSPLHF. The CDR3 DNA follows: TGTGCCAGCAGTACGGGACAGGGGGACTCACCCCTCCACTTT.